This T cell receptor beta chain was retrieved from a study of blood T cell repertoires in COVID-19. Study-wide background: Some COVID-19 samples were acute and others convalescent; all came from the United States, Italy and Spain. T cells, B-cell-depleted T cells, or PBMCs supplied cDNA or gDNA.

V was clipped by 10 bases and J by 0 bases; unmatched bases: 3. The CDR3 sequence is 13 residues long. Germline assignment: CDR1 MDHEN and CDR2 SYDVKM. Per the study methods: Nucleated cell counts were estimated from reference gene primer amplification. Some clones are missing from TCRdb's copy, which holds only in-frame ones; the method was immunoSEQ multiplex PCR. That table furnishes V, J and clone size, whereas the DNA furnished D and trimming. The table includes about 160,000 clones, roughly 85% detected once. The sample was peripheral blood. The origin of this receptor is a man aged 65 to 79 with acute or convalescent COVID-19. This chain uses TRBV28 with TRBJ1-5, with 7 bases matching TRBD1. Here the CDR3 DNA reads TGTGCCACCGGGGACAGTAGCAATCAGCCCCAGCATTTT. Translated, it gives CATGDSSNQPQHF.